These T cell receptor beta chains were read from a single sample in a study of follicular helper T cells after annual influenza vaccination. TCRdb's table, derived via immunoSEQ multiplex PCR, lists solely in-frame clones and lacks some. The profile shows 10,000 to 15,000 clones, 75% to 85% of them singletons. The sequencing used CXCR5- memory CD4+ T cells sorted from blood, collected on the day of influenza vaccination. The receptors originated from an adult who received the influenza vaccine. Both conserved end residues are trimmed from each CDR3.

TRBV10-3	AISAAGPRTTNYNSPLH
TRBV7-3	ASSRSGGTGELF
TRBV18	ASSPGTNVNYGYT
TRBV10-3	AIRKEGVLFEAF
TRBV28	ASTSSQGALNTEAF
TRBV5-4	ASSLATNTEAF
TRBV29-1	SVEVFRRETQY
TRBV7-9	ASSRGMNTEAF
TRBV7-9	ASSLARAQEAF
TRBV7-2	ASSLSGGNSPLH
TRBV6-5	ASSYSKGDMF
TRBV27	ASQSSRDSREQF